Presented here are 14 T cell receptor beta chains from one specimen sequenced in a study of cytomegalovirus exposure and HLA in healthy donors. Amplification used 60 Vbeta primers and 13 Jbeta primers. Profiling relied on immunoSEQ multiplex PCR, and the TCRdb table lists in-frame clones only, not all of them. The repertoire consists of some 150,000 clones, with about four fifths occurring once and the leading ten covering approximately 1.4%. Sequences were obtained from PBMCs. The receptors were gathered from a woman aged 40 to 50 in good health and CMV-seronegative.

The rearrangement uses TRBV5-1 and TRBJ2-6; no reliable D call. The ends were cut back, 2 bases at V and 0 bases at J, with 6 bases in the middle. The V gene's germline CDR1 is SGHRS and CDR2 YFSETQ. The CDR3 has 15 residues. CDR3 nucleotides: TGCGCCAGCAGCTTTACAGCCTCTGGGGCCAACGTCCTGACTTTC. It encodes CASSFTASGANVLTF.

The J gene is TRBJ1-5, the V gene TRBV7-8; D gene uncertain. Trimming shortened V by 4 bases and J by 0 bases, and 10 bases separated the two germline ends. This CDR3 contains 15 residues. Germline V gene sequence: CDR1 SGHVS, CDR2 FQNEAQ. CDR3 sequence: CASSSMGSSNQPQHF. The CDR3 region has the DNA TGTGCCAGCAGCTCCATGGGGAGTAGCAATCAGCCCCAGCATTTT.

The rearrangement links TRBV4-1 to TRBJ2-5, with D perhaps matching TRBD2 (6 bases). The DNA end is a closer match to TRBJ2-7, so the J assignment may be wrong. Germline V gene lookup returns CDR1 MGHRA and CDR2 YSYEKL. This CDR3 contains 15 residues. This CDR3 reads CASSQDPPGVDEQYF. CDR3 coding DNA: TGCGCCAGCAGCCAAGATCCCCCGGGGGTGGACGAGCAGTACTTC.

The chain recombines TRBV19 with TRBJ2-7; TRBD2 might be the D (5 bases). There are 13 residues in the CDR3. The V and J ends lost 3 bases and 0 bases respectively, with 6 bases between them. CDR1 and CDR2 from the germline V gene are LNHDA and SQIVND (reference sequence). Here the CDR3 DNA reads TGTGCCAGTAGTATGAGGGACTCCTACGAGCAGTACTTC. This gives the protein CASSMRDSYEQYF.

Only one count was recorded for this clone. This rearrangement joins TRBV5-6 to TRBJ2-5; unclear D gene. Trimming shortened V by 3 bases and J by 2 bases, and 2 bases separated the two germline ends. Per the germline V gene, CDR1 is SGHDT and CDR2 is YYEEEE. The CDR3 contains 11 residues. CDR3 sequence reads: CASSSQETQYF. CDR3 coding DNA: TGTGCCAGCAGCTCACAAGAGACCCAGTACTTC.

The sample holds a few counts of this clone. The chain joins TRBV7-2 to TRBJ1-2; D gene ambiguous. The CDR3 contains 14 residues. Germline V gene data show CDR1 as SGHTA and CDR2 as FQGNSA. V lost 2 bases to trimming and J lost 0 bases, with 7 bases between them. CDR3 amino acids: CASSLYGTNYGYTF. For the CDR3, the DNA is TGTGCCAGCAGCTTATACGGGACTAACTATGGCTACACCTTC.

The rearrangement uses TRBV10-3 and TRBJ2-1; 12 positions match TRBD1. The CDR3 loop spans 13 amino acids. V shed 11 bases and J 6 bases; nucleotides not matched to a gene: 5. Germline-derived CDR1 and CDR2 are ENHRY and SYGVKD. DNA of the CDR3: TGTGCCGTCCGGGACAGGGGGCTCAATGAGCAGTTCTTC. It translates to CAVRDRGLNEQFF.

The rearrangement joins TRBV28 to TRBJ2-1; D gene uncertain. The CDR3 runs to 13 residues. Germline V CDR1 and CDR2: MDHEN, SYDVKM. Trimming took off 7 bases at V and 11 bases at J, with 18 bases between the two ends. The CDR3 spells CASTLSGGAQQFF. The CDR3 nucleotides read TGTGCCAGCACCCTCTCTGGCGGCGCACAGCAGTTCTTC.

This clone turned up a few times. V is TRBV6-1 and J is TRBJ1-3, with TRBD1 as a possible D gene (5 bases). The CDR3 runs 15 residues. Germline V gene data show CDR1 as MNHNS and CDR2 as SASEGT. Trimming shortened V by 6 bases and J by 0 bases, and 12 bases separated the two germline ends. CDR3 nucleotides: TGTGCCAGCAGAAGGGACTCCGGCTCTGGAAACACCATATATTTT. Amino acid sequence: CASRRDSGSGNTIYF.

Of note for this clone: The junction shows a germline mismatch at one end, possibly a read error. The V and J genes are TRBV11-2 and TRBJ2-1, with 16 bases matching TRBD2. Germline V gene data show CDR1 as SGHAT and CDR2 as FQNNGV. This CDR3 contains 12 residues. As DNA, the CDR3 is TGTGCCAGCAGCTTGGGACTAGCGGGGGGGGTCTTC. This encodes CASSLGLAGGVF.

The chain's CDR3 is CSAQILAGRDNEQFF. The CDR3 DNA sequence: TGCAGCGCCCAAATACTAGCGGGGCGGGACAATGAGCAGTTCTTC. The V call is TRBV29-1, the J call TRBJ2-1, with TRBD2 identical over 10 bases. CDR1 is SQVTM, CDR2 ANQGSEA, per germline. The CDR3 covers 15 residues. V lost 7 bases, J lost 5 bases, and 11 bases stayed unmatched.

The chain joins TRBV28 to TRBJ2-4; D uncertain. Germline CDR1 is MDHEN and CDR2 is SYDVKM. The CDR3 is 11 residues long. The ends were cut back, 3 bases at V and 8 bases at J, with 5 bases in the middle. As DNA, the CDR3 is TGTGCCAGCAGTTTTGAGTACATTCAGTACTTC. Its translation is CASSFEYIQYF.

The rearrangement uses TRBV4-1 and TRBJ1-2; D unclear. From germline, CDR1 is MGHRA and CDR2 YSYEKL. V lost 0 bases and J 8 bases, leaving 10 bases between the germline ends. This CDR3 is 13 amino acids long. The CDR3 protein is CASSQDGLLGYTF. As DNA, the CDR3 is TGCGCCAGCAGCCAAGATGGACTCTTAGGCTACACCTTC.

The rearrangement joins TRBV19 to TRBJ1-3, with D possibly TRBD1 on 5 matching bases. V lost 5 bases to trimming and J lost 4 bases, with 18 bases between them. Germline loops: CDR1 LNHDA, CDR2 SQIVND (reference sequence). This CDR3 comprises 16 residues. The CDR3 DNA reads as TGTGCCAGTAGTCTCCAAAAGGGGCTTCGCGGAAACACCATATATTTT. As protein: CASSLQKGLRGNTIYF. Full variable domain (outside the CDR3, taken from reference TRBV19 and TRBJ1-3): DGGITQSPKYLFRKEGQNVTLSCEQNLNHDAMYWYRQDPGQGLRLIYYSQIVNDFQKGDIAEGYSVSREKKESFPLTVTSAQKNPTAFYLCASSLQKGLRGNTIYFGEGSWLTVV.